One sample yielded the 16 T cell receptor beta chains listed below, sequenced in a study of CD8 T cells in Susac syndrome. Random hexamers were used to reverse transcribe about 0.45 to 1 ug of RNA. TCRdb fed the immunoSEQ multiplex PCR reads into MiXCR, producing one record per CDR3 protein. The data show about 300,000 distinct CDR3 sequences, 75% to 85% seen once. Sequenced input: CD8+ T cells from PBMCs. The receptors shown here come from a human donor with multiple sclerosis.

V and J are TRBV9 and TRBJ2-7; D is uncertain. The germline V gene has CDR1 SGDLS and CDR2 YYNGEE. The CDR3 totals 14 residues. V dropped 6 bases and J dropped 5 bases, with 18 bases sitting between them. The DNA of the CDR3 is TGTGCCAGCACCCCAGGCCCCGCTGGGGACGAGCAGTACTTC. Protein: CASTPGPAGDEQYF.

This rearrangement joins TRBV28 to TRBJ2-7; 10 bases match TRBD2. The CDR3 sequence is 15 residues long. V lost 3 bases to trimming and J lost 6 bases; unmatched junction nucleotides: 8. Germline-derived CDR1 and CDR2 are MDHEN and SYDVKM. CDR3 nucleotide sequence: TGTGCCAGCAGTTTTTCAGCGGGAGGGCTTGTCGAGCAGTACTTC. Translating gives CASSFSAGGLVEQYF.

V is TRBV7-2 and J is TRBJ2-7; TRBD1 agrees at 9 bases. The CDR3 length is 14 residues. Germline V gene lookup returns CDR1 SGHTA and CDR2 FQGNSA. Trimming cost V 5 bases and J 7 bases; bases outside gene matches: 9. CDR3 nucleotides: TGTGCCAGCAGCGTATGGACAGGGGCTCTTGAGCAGTACTTC. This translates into CASSVWTGALEQYF.

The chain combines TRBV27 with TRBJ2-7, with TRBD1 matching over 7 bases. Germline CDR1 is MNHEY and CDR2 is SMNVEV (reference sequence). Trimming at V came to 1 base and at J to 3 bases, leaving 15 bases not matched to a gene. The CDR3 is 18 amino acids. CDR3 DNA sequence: TGTGCCAGCAGTTTATATCCCCCCGACAGGGCCGGAGTCTACGAGCAGTACTTC. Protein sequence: CASSLYPPDRAGVYEQYF.

The CDR3 DNA is TGCAGCGTTGAATATATGCGGCAACTGTTTTTT. Translated, it gives CSVEYMRQLFF. The genes are TRBV29-1 and TRBJ1-4; no clear D gene. The CDR3 runs 11 residues. CDR1 and CDR2 from the germline V gene are SQVTM and ANQGSEA. V lost 2 bases and J lost 12, with 10 bases in between. The entire variable domain, with the rest obtained from reference TRBV29-1 and TRBJ1-4, is as follows: SAVISQKPSRDICQRGTSLTIQCQVDSQVTMMFWYRQQPGQSLTLIATANQGSEATYESGFVIDKFPISRPNLTFSTLTVSNMSPEDSSIYLCSVEYMRQLFFGSGTQLSVL.

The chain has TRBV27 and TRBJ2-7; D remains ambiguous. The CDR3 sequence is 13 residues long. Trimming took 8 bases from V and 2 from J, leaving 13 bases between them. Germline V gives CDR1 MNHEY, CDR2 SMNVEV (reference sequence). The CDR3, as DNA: TGTGCCAGCTCTCTCTCGGCACCCTACGAGCAGTACTTC. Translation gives CASSLSAPYEQYF.

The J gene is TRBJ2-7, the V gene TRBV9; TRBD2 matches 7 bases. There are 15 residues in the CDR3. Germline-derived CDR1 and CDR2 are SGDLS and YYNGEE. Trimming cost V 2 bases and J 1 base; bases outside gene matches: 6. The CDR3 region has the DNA TGTGCCAGCAGCGTCGGACTAGTCGATTCCTACGAGCAGTACTTC. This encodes CASSVGLVDSYEQYF.

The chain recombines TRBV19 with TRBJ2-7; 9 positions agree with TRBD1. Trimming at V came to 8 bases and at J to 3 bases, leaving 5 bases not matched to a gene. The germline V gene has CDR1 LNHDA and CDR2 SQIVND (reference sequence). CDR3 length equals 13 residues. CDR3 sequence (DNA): TGTGCCAGTGCCGGGACAGGGCACTACGAGCAGTACTTC. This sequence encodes CASAGTGHYEQYF.

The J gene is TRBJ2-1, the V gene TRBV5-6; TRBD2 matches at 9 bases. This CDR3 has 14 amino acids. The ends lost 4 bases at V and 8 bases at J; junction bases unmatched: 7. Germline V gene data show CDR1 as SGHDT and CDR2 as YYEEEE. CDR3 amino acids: CASSRGLASHEQFF. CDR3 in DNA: TGTGCCAGCAGCCGCGGACTAGCGAGCCATGAGCAGTTCTTC. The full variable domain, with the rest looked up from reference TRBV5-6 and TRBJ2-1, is DAGVTQSPTHLIKTRGQQVTLRCSPKSGHDTVSWYQQALGQGPQFIFQYYEEEERQRGNFPDRFSGHQFPNYSSELNVNALLLGDSALYLCASSRGLASHEQFFGPGTRLTVL.

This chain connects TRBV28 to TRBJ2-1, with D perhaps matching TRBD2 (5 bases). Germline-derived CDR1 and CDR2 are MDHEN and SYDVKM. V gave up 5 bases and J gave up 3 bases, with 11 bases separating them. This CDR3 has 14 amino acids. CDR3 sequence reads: CASSPSLDYNEQFF. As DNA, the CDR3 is TGTGCCAGCAGTCCTTCACTAGACTACAATGAGCAGTTCTTC. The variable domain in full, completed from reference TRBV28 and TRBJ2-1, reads DVKVTQSSRYLVKRTGEKVFLECVQDMDHENMFWYRQDPGLGLRLIYFSYDVKMKEKGDIPEGYSVSREKKERFSLILESASTNQTSMYLCASSPSLDYNEQFFGPGTRLTVL.

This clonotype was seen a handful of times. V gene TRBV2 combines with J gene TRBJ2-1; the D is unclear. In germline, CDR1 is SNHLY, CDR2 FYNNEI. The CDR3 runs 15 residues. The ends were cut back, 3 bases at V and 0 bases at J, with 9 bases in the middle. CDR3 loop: CASSEYGSSYNEQFF. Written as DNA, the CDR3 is TGTGCCAGCAGTGAGTACGGTAGCTCCTACAATGAGCAGTTCTTC.

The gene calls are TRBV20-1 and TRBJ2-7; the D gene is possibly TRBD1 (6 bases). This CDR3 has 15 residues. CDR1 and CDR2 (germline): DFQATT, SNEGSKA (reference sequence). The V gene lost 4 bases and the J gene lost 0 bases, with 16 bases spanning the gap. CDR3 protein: CSAKLQGYSSYEQYF. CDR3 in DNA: TGCAGTGCTAAACTACAGGGCTACAGCTCCTACGAGCAGTACTTC.

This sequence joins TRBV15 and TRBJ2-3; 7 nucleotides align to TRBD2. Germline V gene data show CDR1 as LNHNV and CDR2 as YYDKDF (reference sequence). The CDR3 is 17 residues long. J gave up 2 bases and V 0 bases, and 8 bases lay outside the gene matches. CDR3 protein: CATSRDPTGGFTDTQYF. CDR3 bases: TGTGCCACCAGCAGAGATCCGACGGGAGGATTCACAGATACGCAGTATTTT.

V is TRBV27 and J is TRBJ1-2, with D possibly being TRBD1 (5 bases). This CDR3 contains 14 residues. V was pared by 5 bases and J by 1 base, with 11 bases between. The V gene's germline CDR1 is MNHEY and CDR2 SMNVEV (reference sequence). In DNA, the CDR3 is TGTGCCAGCAGTATGGGGGGAAGTAACTATGGCTACACCTTC. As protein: CASSMGGSNYGYTF.

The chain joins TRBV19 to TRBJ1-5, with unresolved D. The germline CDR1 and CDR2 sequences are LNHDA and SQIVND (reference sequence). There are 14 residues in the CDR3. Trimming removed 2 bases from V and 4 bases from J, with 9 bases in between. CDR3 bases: TGTGCCAGTAGTATACTCTTGGGAAATCAGCCCCAGCATTTT. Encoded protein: CASSILLGNQPQHF. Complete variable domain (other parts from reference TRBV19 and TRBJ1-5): DGGITQSPKYLFRKEGQNVTLSCEQNLNHDAMYWYRQDPGQGLRLIYYSQIVNDFQKGDIAEGYSVSREKKESFPLTVTSAQKNPTAFYLCASSILLGNQPQHFGDGTRLSIL.

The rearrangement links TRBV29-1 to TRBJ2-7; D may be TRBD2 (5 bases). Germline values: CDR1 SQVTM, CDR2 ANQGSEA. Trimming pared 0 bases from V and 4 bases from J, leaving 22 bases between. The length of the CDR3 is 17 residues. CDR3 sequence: CSVEDLEEGSGFYEQYF. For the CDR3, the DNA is TGCAGCGTTGAAGATCTCGAAGAGGGTTCGGGGTTTTACGAGCAGTACTTC.